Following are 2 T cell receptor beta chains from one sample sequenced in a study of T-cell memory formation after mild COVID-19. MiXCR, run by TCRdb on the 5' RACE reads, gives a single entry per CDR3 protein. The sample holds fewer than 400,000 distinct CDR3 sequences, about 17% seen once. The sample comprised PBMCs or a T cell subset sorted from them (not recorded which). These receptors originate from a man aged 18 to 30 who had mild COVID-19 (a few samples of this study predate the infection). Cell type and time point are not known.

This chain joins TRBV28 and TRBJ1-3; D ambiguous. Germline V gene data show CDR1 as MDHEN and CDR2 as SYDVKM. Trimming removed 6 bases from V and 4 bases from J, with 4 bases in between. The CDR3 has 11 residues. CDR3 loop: CASRQGNTIYF. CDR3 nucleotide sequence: TGTGCCAGCAGACAGGGAAACACCATATATTTT.

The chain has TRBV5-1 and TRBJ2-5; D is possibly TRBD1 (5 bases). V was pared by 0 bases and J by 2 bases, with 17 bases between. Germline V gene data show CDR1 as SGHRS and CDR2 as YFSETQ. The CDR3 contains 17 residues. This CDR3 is CASSLAWVLGVQETQYF. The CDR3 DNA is TGCGCCAGCAGCTTGGCCTGGGTCTTAGGGGTACAAGAGACCCAGTACTTC. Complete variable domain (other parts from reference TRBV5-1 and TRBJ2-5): KAGVTQTPRYLIKTRGQQVTLSCSPISGHRSVSWYQQTPGQGLQFLFEYFSETQRNKGNFPGRFSGRQFSNSRSEMNVSTLELGDSALYLCASSLAWVLGVQETQYFGPGTRLLVL.